These T cell receptor beta chains were read from a single sample in a study of blood T cells in healthy people across ages. TCRdb used MiXCR to reprocess the 5' RACE reads, holding one entry per CDR3 protein. The sample shows 750,000 to 950,000 distinct CDR3 sequences, roughly 25% of them seen only once. These data are also associated with another study on T cells of mothers and their children.

The specimen was blood. These receptors were taken from a boy younger than 18 in good health. CDR3s include the opening cysteine and the closing phenylalanine or tryptophan. Fields, in order: D gene, V gene, clone size, J gene, CDR3 DNA, CDR3 protein. The D gene is left open where the match is weak. Not every row has a clone size; where given, it reads once, few, many or a size class.

>-|TRBV9|-|TRBJ2-5
TGTGCCAGCAGCGCTTCAGGGAGCCAAGAGACCCAGTACTTC
CASSASGSQETQYF
>-|TRBV5-1|few|TRBJ1-1
TGCGCCAGCAGCTTGGCCGGGGGGTTGGGCACTGAAGCTTTCTTT
CASSLAGGLGTEAFF
>-|TRBV5-1|few|TRBJ2-7
TGCGCCAGCAGCTTGGCGGCAGGACGGGAGCAGTACTTC
CASSLAAGREQYF
>-|TRBV2|few|TRBJ1-5
TGTGCCAGCGTGCGGGACGGAAATCAGCCCCAGCATTTT
CASVRDGNQPQHF
>TRBD2|TRBV20-1|-|TRBJ2-1
TGCAGTGCTAGTGGAGATGGCGGGGGGGCGTTTGAGCAGTTCTTC
CSASGDGGGAFEQFF
>-|TRBV6-6|-|TRBJ2-7
TGTGCCAGCAGTTACGAGGGCCCCAGCTCCTACGAGCAGTACTTC
CASSYEGPSSYEQYF
>-|TRBV5-1|-|TRBJ2-1
TGCGCCAGCAGCTTGGAGGCATCGGCTAGCGTTTACAATGAGCAGTTCTTC
CASSLEASASVYNEQFF
>TRBD1|TRBV28|-|TRBJ2-7
TGTGCCAGCACCCCTCCGGGACAGGGGAACCACGAGCAGTACTTC
CASTPPGQGNHEQYF
>-|TRBV12-3/TRBV12-4|-|TRBJ1-1
TGTGCCAGCAGTTCCCTGAGCGTGACCACTGAAGCTTTCTTT
CASSSLSVTTEAFF
>TRBD2|TRBV12-3/TRBV12-4|few|TRBJ2-1
TGTGCCAGCAGTTTCTCCGGGGGGAGGTCCTACAATGAGCAGTTCTTC
CASSFSGGRSYNEQFF
>TRBD1|TRBV2|-|TRBJ2-5
TGTGCCAGTGACAGGGGCCCCGAGACCCAGTACTTC
CASDRGPETQYF
>TRBD2|TRBV20-1|-|TRBJ2-5
TGCAGTGCGCTCGGGACTAGCGGGATCCAAGAGACCCAGTACTTC
CSALGTSGIQETQYF
>-|TRBV4-1|-|TRBJ2-7
TGCGCCAGCAGCCAAGGGCAGGGTGTGGATGAGCAGTACTTC
CASSQGQGVDEQYF
>-|TRBV11-1|-|TRBJ2-5
TGTGCCAGCAGCCCGATTCTCGGGGTAGCGAAGTCTCGGATTCAAGAGACCCAGTACTTC
CASSPILGVAKSRIQETQYF
>-|TRBV5-1|few|TRBJ2-7
TGCGCCAGCAGGGAGAGTGAGGGTTGGACCTACGAGCAGTACTTC
CASRESEGWTYEQYF
>TRBD1|TRBV27|-|TRBJ1-1
TGTGCCAGCAGTGCCAGACAGGGTCCTTACGCTGAAGCTTTCTTT
CASSARQGPYAEAFF
>-|TRBV6-1|few|TRBJ1-5
TGTGCCAGCAGCGCACAGGGAGTTAGCAATCAGCCCCAGCATTTT
CASSAQGVSNQPQHF
>-|TRBV6-5|few|TRBJ2-3
TGTGCCAGCAGCCCCTCTTCGGGGACGCAGTATTTT
CASSPSSGTQYF